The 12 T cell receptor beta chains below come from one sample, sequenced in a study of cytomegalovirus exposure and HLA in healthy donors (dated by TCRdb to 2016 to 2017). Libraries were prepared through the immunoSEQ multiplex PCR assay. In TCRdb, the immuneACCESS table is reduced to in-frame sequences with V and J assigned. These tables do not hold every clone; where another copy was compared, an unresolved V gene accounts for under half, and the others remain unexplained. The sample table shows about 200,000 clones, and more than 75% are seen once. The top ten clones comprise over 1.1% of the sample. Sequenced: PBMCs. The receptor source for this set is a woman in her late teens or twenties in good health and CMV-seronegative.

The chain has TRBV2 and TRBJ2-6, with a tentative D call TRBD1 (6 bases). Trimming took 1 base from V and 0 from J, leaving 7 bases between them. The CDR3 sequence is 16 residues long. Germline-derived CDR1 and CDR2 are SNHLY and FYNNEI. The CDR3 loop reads CASSEEGGSGANVLTF. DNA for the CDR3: TGTGCCAGCAGTGAAGAAGGGGGCTCTGGGGCCAACGTCCTGACTTTC.

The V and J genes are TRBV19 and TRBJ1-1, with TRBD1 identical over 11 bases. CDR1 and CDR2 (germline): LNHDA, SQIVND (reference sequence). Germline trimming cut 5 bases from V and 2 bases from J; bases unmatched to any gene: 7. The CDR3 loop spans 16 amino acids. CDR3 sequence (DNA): TGTGCCAGTAGTGCCCGGACAGGGGGCTACAACACTGAAGCTTTCTTT. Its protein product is CASSARTGGYNTEAFF.

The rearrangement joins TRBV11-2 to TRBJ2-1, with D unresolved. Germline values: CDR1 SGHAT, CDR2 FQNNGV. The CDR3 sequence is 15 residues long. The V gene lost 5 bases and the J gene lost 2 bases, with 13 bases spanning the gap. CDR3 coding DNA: TGTGCCAGCAGCATTCAAGGCGGCCCCTACAATGAGCAGTTCTTC. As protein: CASSIQGGPYNEQFF.

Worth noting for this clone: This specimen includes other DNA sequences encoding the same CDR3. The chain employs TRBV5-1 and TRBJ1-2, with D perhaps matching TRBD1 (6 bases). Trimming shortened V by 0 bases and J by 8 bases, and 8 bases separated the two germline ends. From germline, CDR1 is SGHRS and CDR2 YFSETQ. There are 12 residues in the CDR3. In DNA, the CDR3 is TGCGCCAGCAGCTTGGCAGGGGAAGGCTACACCTTC. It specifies CASSLAGEGYTF. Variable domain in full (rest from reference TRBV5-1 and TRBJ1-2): KAGVTQTPRYLIKTRGQQVTLSCSPISGHRSVSWYQQTPGQGLQFLFEYFSETQRNKGNFPGRFSGRQFSNSRSEMNVSTLELGDSALYLCASSLAGEGYTFGSGTRLTVV.

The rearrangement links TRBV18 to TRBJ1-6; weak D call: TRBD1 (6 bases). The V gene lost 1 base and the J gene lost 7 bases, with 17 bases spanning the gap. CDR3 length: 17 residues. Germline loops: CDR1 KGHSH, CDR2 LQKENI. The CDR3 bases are TGTGCCAGCTCACCACTCGGGGGGGCTTCTCAGAATTCACCCCTCCACTTT. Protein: CASSPLGGASQNSPLHF. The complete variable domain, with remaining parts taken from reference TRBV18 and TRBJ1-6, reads NAGVMQNPRHLVRRRGQEARLRCSPMKGHSHVYWYRQLPEEGLKFMVYLQKENIIDESGMPKERFSAEFPKEGPSILRIQQVVRGDSAAYFCASSPLGGASQNSPLHFGNGTRLTVT.

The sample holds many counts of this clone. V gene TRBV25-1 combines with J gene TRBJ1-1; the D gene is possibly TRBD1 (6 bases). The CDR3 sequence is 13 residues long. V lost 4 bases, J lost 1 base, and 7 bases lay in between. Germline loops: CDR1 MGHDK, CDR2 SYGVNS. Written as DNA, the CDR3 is TGTGCCAGCAGTGCGACAGGGAACACTGAAGCTTTCTTT. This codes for CASSATGNTEAFF.

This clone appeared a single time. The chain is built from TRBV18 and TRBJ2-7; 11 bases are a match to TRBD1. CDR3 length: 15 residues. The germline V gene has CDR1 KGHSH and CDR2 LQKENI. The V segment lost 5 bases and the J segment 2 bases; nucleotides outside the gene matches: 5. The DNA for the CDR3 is TGTGCCAGCTCAGACGGACAGGGGGCTGCCTACGAGCAGTACTTC. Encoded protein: CASSDGQGAAYEQYF.

The CDR3 coding sequence is TGTGCCAGCAGTCCCGGGACAGGGAAGGGGGCCAAAAACATTCAGTACTTC. It specifies CASSPGTGKGAKNIQYF. This chain connects TRBV9 to TRBJ2-4, with TRBD1 matching 9 bases. With V trimmed by 5 bases and J by 1 base, 10 bases remained unmatched. This CDR3 contains 17 residues. The germline V gene has CDR1 SGDLS and CDR2 YYNGEE.

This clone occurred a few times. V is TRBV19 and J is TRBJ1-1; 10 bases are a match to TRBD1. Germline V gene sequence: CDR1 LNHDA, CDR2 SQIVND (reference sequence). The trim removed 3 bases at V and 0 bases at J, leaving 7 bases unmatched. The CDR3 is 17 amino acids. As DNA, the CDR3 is TGTGCCAGTAGTATCTCCGGACAGGGGGTCGTGAACACTGAAGCTTTCTTT. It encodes CASSISGQGVVNTEAFF. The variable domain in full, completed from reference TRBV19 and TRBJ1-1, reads DGGITQSPKYLFRKEGQNVTLSCEQNLNHDAMYWYRQDPGQGLRLIYYSQIVNDFQKGDIAEGYSVSREKKESFPLTVTSAQKNPTAFYLCASSISGQGVVNTEAFFGQGTRLTVV.

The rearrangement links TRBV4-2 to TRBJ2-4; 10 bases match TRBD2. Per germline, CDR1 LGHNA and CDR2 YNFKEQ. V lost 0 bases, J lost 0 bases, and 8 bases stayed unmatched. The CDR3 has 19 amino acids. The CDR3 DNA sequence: TGTGCCAGCAGCCAAGATAGGGCTAGCGGGGGACTAGCCAAAAACATTCAGTACTTC. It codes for CASSQDRASGGLAKNIQYF.

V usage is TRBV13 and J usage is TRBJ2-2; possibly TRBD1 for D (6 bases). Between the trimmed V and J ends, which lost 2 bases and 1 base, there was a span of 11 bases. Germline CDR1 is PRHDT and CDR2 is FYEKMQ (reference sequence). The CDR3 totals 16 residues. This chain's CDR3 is CASSLRATGNTGELFF. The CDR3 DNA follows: TGTGCCAGCAGCTTACGGGCGACAGGGAACACCGGGGAGCTGTTTTTT.

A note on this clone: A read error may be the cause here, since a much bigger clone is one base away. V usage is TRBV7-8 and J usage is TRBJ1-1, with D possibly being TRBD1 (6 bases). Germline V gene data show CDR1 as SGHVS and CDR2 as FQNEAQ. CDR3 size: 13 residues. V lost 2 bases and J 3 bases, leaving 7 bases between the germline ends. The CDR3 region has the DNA TGTGCCAGCAGCTTATCAGGGGACACTGAAGCTTTCTTT. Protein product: CASSLSGDTEAFF.